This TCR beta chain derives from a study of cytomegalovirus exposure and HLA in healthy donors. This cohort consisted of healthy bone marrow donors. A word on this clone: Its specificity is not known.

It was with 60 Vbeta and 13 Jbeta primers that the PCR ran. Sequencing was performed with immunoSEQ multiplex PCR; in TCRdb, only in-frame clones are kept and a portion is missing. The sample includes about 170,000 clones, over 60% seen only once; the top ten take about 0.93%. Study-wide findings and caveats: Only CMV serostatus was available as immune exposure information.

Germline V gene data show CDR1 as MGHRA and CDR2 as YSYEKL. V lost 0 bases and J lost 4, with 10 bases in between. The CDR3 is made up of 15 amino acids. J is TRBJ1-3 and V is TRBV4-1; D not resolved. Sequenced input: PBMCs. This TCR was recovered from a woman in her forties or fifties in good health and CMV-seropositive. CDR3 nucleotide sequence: TGCGCCAGCAGCCAAGATGGCAATTCAGGAAACACCATATATTTT. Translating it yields CASSQDGNSGNTIYF.